Presented here are 24 T cell receptor beta chains from one specimen sequenced in a study of T cells in Graves' hyperthyroidism and ophthalmopathy. RNA transcripts were the template for amplifying TCR beta CDR3 regions. TCR CDR3 underwent first-round RT-PCR with the HTBI primer set. TCRdb redid the calling of the multiplex PCR reads with MiXCR, one entry per CDR3 protein. The sample has under 800,000 distinct CDR3 sequences, around 15% seen once; the top ten hold about 9.4%. The sample was blood. These receptors all come from a young woman with Graves' hyperthyroidism.

This clonotype was counted at least ten times. The gene calls are TRBV7-9 and TRBJ2-5, with a possible D match to TRBD2 (5 bases). V lost 5 bases, J lost 7 bases, and 11 bases lay in between. This CDR3 region has 12 residues. Germline CDR1 is SEHNR and CDR2 is FQNEAQ (reference sequence). The CDR3 region is CASSRTGGTQYF. The CDR3 DNA reads TGTGCCAGCAGCCGGACCGGAGGGACCCAGTACTTC.

This clonotype was counted at least ten times. The chain carries TRBV7-2 and TRBJ2-1; D remains unclear. The V end was cut by 2 bases, the J end by 9 bases, with 8 bases between. Per the germline V gene, CDR1 is SGHTA and CDR2 is FQGNSA. The length of the CDR3 is 12 residues. The CDR3 spells CASSLLASEQFF. As DNA, the CDR3 is TGTGCCAGCAGCTTATTGGCGAGTGAGCAGTTCTTC.

The chain links TRBV6-4 to TRBJ2-1, with D possibly TRBD1 on 6 matching bases. CDR1 and CDR2 (germline): MRHNA, SNTAGT. CDR3 length equals 16 residues. Trimming pared 8 bases from V and 6 bases from J, leaving 23 bases between. DNA of the CDR3: TGTGCCAGCGGTACCCTAGGGGGTTTAGGAGTCAATGAGCAGTTCTTC. Translation: CASGTLGGLGVNEQFF.

This clonotype was observed at least ten times. The V and J genes are TRBV10-2 and TRBJ2-3; TRBD2 matches 11 bases. Per the germline V gene, CDR1 is WSHSY and CDR2 is SAAADI. J lost 2 bases, V lost 6 bases, and 7 bases had no gene match. The CDR3 consists of 16 residues. Written as DNA, the CDR3 is TGCGCCAGCAGCATTACTAGCGGGAGTCCCACAGATACGCAGTATTTT. Its translation is CASSITSGSPTDTQYF.

The chain employs TRBV27 and TRBJ1-5; D may be TRBD1 (6 bases). This CDR3 has 13 amino acids. Germline values: CDR1 MNHEY, CDR2 SMNVEV (reference sequence). V was shortened by 3 bases and J by 8 bases, with 11 bases between the two germline ends. Here the CDR3 reads CASSLGGQEPQHF. The CDR3 nucleotides read TGTGCCAGCAGTTTGGGGGGCCAGGAGCCCCAGCATTTT.

This rearrangement joins TRBV13 to TRBJ2-2, with TRBD2 identical over 8 bases. The CDR3 is 15 amino acids. The junction had 5 bases not matched to a gene; V was cut back by 2 bases and J by 6 bases. The germline V gene encodes CDR1 PRHDT and CDR2 FYEKMQ (reference sequence). This chain's CDR3 is CASSLSGSWAGELFF. The CDR3, as DNA: TGTGCCAGCAGCTTAAGCGGGAGCTGGGCCGGGGAGCTGTTTTTT. The full variable domain, its missing parts supplied by reference TRBV13 and TRBJ2-2, is AAGVIQSPRHLIKEKRETATLKCYPIPRHDTVYWYQQGPGQDPQFLISFYEKMQSDKGSIPDRFSAQQFSDYHSELNMSSLELGDSALYFCASSLSGSWAGELFFGEGSRLTVL.

Many counts were recorded for this clonotype. This chain connects TRBV12-3 or TRBV12-4 to TRBJ2-5, with D possibly matching TRBD2 (6 bases). CDR3 size: 15 residues. Deletions cut 6 bases from V and 4 bases from J, with 18 bases between. As DNA, the CDR3 is TGTGCCAGCAGGACTTTGGGGGAGGACCCAGAGACCCAGTACTTC. As protein: CASRTLGEDPETQYF.

This clonotype has a count of ten or more. The rearrangement links TRBV20-1 to TRBJ1-5, with TRBD1 as a possible D gene (5 bases). Germline V gene sequence: CDR1 DFQATT, CDR2 SNEGSKA (reference sequence). V was pared by 0 bases and J by 3 bases, with 12 bases between. The CDR3 is 15 residues long. CDR3 amino acids: CSAREPRDLNQPQHF. The CDR3 DNA reads as TGCAGTGCTAGAGAGCCCAGGGATCTCAATCAGCCCCAGCATTTT.

This clonotype was seen repeatedly, ten times or more. This chain uses TRBV20-1 with TRBJ2-1, with TRBD2 matching over 12 bases. The CDR3 sequence is 16 residues long. The J segment lost 7 bases and the V segment lost 5 bases, leaving 12 bases of the junction unmatched. Germline V gene data show CDR1 as DFQATT and CDR2 as SNEGSKA (reference sequence). The chain's CDR3 is CSAEYELAGGINEQFF. CDR3 DNA: TGCAGTGCTGAATATGAACTAGCGGGAGGTATAAATGAGCAGTTCTTC.

The gene calls are TRBV30 and TRBJ2-1; 11 nucleotides align to TRBD2. V lost 3 bases to trimming and J lost 4 bases; unmatched junction nucleotides: 11. Germline assignment: CDR1 GTSNPN and CDR2 SVGIG (reference sequence). This CDR3 comprises 17 residues. The CDR3, as DNA: TGTGCCTGGAGCCTAAACCCGGGACTAGCGGAGTACAATGAGCAGTTCTTC. Translated, it gives CAWSLNPGLAEYNEQFF.

The J gene is TRBJ2-5, the V gene TRBV28, with TRBD2 matching 8 bases. Germline assignment: CDR1 MDHEN and CDR2 SYDVKM. Germline trimming cut 1 base from V and 1 base from J; bases unmatched to any gene: 2. This CDR3 has 15 residues. CDR3 coding DNA: TGTGCCAGCAGTTTATACCGGGGGGGCCAAGAGACCCAGTACTTC. Protein product: CASSLYRGGQETQYF.

This clonotype was observed at least ten times. The V gene is TRBV12-3 or TRBV12-4, the J gene TRBJ1-1; no clear D gene. V gave up 6 bases and J gave up 7 bases, with 15 bases separating them. CDR3 size: 13 residues. CDR3 residues: CASRKDWAGEAFF. The CDR3 coding sequence is TGTGCCAGCAGAAAAGACTGGGCCGGTGAAGCTTTCTTT.

This clonotype was seen at least ten times. CDR3 DNA: TGTGCCAGCTCAGGGGGAGATGGCACAGATACGCAGTATTTT. This encodes CASSGGDGTDTQYF. The chain employs TRBV7-3 and TRBJ2-3; TRBD1 matches 7 bases. Losses at the gene ends were 8 bases for V and 1 base for J; bases not matched to a gene: 6. CDR1 is SGHTA, CDR2 FQGTGA, per germline. The CDR3 sequence is 14 residues long.

There are many counts of this clonotype. The V call is TRBV2, the J call TRBJ1-5, with 7 nucleotides matching TRBD1. J was trimmed by 6 bases and V by 5 bases; bases with no gene match: 7. The CDR3 has 14 amino acids. Germline-derived CDR1 and CDR2 are SNHLY and FYNNEI. In nucleotides, the CDR3 is TGTGCCAGCAGTCGGCAGGGACAGAGTCAGCCCCAGCATTTT. This encodes CASSRQGQSQPQHF.

This clonotype occurred a few times. V gene TRBV13 combines with J gene TRBJ2-7, with 8 bases identical to TRBD1. The germline CDR1 and CDR2 sequences are PRHDT and FYEKMQ (reference sequence). The CDR3 totals 12 residues. Losses at the gene ends were 5 bases for V and 7 bases for J; bases not matched to a gene: 4. The CDR3 protein is CASSGRGQEQYF. In DNA, the CDR3 is TGTGCCAGCAGCGGCAGGGGGCAGGAGCAGTACTTC. Full variable domain (remainder filled in from reference TRBV13 and TRBJ2-7): AAGVIQSPRHLIKEKRETATLKCYPIPRHDTVYWYQQGPGQDPQFLISFYEKMQSDKGSIPDRFSAQQFSDYHSELNMSSLELGDSALYFCASSGRGQEQYFGPGTRLTVT.

The chain recombines TRBV20-1 with TRBJ2-3; D remains ambiguous. The V and J ends lost 0 bases and 0 bases respectively, with 7 bases between them. Germline values: CDR1 DFQATT, CDR2 SNEGSKA (reference sequence). CDR3 length equals 14 residues. The CDR3 spells CSARDQFSTDTQYF. As DNA, the CDR3 is TGCAGTGCTAGAGATCAGTTCAGCACAGATACGCAGTATTTT.

This clonotype was recorded a few times. The chain couples TRBV12-3 or TRBV12-4 to TRBJ1-1; D is unclear. The CDR3 has 11 residues. V was shortened by 7 bases and J by 4 bases, with 7 bases between the two germline ends. In DNA form, the CDR3 reads TGTGCCAGCACACCGGTCACTGAAGCTTTCTTT. Translated: CASTPVTEAFF.

The gene calls are TRBV29-1 and TRBJ1-4; possibly TRBD1 for D (5 bases). Germline CDR1 is SQVTM and CDR2 is ANQGSEA. V shed 3 bases and J shed 8 bases, with 16 bases lying between them. The CDR3 runs to 14 residues. The CDR3 loop is CSVDSGPGGEKLFF. The CDR3 DNA is TGCAGCGTTGATAGCGGCCCCGGGGGAGAAAAACTGTTTTTT.

There are many counts of this clonotype. The V call is TRBV6-1, the J call TRBJ2-5, with TRBD2 as a possible D gene (5 bases). The germline gives CDR1 MNHNS, CDR2 SASEGT. This CDR3 has 16 amino acids. V was cut by 8 bases and J by 3 bases, with 22 bases left in between. The CDR3 spells CASSKQARAREETQYF. The CDR3 DNA reads as TGTGCCAGCTCAAAACAAGCGAGGGCTCGGGAAGAGACCCAGTACTTC.

This clonotype showed up many times. The chain has TRBV20-1 and TRBJ2-3, with a possible D match to TRBD2 (5 bases). With 3 bases removed from V and 4 bases from J, the gap between germline ends came to 11 bases. CDR1 and CDR2 (germline): DFQATT, SNEGSKA (reference sequence). The CDR3 length is 13 residues. The CDR3 DNA reads as TGCAGTGCTAGGAGGGATTTCCCAGATACGCAGTATTTT. Encoded protein: CSARRDFPDTQYF.

This clonotype was detected ten times or more. This chain uses TRBV28 with TRBJ2-1; D might be TRBD1 (6 bases). The CDR3 sequence is 16 residues long. Germline-derived CDR1 and CDR2 are MDHEN and SYDVKM. V was trimmed by 4 bases and J by 1 base, leaving 14 bases between them. The CDR3, as DNA: TGTGCCAGCAGTTACGCAGGGGCCGGGTCCTACAATGAGCAGTTCTTC. It translates to CASSYAGAGSYNEQFF.

This clonotype showed up just a few times. The chain has TRBV12-3 or TRBV12-4 and TRBJ2-1; D tentatively fits TRBD1 or TRBD2 (6 bases each). Trimming took 5 bases from V and 10 from J, leaving 21 bases between them. CDR3 size: 15 residues. CDR3 DNA sequence: TGTGCCAGCAGTCCCCTCGGGGCGGGACAAGGGGAGCAGTTCTTC. Its translation: CASSPLGAGQGEQFF.

This clonotype was recorded many times. The chain links TRBV18 to TRBJ2-3; possibly TRBD1 for D (6 bases). CDR1 is KGHSH and CDR2 is LQKENI in the germline V gene. The CDR3 covers 12 residues. V lost 8 bases to trimming and J lost 4 bases, with 10 bases between them. Here the CDR3 DNA reads TGTGCCAGCAGCCCAGGGGCAGATACGCAGTATTTT. It yields the protein CASSPGADTQYF. The full variable domain, with the rest looked up from reference TRBV18 and TRBJ2-3, is NAGVMQNPRHLVRRRGQEARLRCSPMKGHSHVYWYRQLPEEGLKFMVYLQKENIIDESGMPKERFSAEFPKEGPSILRIQQVVRGDSAAYFCASSPGADTQYFGPGTRLTVL.

There are a few counts of this clonotype. The J gene is TRBJ1-6, the V gene TRBV4-3, with D hard to call. With 3 bases removed from V and 7 bases from J, the gap between germline ends came to 10 bases. The germline CDR1 and CDR2 sequences are LGHNA and YSLEER. The CDR3 contains 14 residues. The CDR3 spells CASSQGKYNSPLHF. Written as DNA, the CDR3 is TGCGCCAGCAGCCAGGGGAAGTACAATTCACCCCTCCACTTT.